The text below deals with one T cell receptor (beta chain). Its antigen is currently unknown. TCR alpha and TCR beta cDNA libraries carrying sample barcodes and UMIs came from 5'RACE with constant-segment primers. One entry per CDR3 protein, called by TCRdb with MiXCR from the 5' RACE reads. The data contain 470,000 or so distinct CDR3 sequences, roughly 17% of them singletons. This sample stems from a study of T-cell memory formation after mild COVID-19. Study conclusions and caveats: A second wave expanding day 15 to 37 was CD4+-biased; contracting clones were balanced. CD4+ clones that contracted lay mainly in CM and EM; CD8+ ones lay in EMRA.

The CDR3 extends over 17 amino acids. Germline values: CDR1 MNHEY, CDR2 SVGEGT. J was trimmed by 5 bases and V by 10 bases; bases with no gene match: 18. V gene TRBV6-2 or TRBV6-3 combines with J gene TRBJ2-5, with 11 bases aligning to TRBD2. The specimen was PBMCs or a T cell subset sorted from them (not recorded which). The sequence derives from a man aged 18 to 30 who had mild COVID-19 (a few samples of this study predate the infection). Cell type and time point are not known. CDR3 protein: CATRGIATSGVRETQYF. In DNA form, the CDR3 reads TGTGCCACCAGAGGGATTGCGACTAGCGGGGTTCGGGAGACCCAGTACTTC.